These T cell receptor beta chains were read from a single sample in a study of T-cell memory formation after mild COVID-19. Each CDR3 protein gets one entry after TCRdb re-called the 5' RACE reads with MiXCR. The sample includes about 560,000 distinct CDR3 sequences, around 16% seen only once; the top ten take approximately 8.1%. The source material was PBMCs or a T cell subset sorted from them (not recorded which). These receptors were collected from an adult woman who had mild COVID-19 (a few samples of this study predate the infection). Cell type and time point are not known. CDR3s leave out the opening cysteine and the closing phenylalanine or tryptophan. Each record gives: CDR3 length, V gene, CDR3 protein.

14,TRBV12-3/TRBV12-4,ASSFAGAQRNQPQH
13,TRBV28,ASSLWDSNTGELF
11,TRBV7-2,ASSYLTPYEQY
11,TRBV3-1,ASSQPTSGEQF
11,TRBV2,ASMVASNQPQH
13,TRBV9,ASSVVYGGQETQY
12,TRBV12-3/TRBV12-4,ASRSGQGNTEAF
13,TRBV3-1,ASSPQGLAGSEQY
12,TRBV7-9,ASGSGTGVGEQY
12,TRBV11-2,ASSLKSENTEAF
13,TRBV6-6,ASSYSTGDNSPLH
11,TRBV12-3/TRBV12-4,ASRVSGDYEQY
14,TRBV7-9,ASSSIRELAYNEQF
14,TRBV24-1,ATSDSTRPSYNEQF
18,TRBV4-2,ASSQDPGLAGLDSYNEQF